Listed here is a single TCR beta chain. The data were taken from a study of blood T cell repertoires in COVID-19. As for the study in general: Some COVID-19 samples were acute and others convalescent; all came from the United States, Italy and Spain. In each case, the material was cDNA or gDNA derived from T cells, B-cell-depleted T cells, or PBMCs.

Original processing methods: It was from reference gene primer amplification that nucleated cell counts were estimated. Libraries were prepared by immunoSEQ multiplex PCR; TCRdb keeps only in-frame clonotypes and omits some of them. For V, J and clone size, that table is used; D and trimming come from the DNA. The data show about 300,000 clones, around 88% seen once. The CDR3 sequence is 15 residues long. With 4 bases clipped from V and 1 base from J, the junction kept 5 bases outside the gene matches. CDR1 is KGHDR and CDR2 is SFDVKD in the germline V gene. The V gene is TRBV24-1, the J gene TRBJ2-5, with 7 bases matching TRBD1. The sequence was collected from a woman aged 45-59 years with acute or convalescent COVID-19. Sequenced material: peripheral blood. DNA for the CDR3: TGTGCCACCAGTGACGCCGGGACAGTCCAAGAGACCCAGTACTTC. Translation gives CATSDAGTVQETQYF.